Listed below are T cell receptor beta chains from one sample, sequenced in a study of T cell repertoires in cytomegalovirus infection. Using its own MiXCR run on the reads, TCRdb lists one record per CDR3 protein. The repertoire has about 130,000 distinct CDR3 sequences, about 10% of them found once; the top ten carry over 9%. The sample consisted of PBMCs. These TCRs come from a human donor in good health (CMV status not recorded). Some clones in this sample may be carry-over from other donors' samples. Both conserved end residues are part of each CDR3. The D gene is left open where the match is weak. Expanded clones are given a class, and other clones once, few, many or no size at all.

V	J	size	D	DNA	CDR3
TRBV2	TRBJ2-7	many	-	TGTGCCAGCAACAGCCTCTACTCCTACGAGCAGTACTTC	CASNSLYSYEQYF
TRBV29-1	TRBJ1-2	few	TRBD1	TGCAGCGTTGCCCCGGGACAGGGGGGTTGGTATGGCTACACCTTC	CSVAPGQGGWYGYTF
TRBV12-3/TRBV12-4	TRBJ2-3	many	-	TGTGCCAGCAGTTTAAGGGGCGGGGAGGCAGATACGCAGTATTTT	CASSLRGGEADTQYF
TRBV5-1	TRBJ2-1	few	-	TGCGCCAGCAACCGGGGTTCAAGGGAGCAGTTCTTC	CASNRGSREQFF
TRBV14	TRBJ1-1	-	-	TGTGCCAGCAGCCAACTTCCGTTCGGGGTTTCGAACACTGAAGCTTTCTTT	CASSQLPFGVSNTEAFF
TRBV3-1	TRBJ1-5	-	-	TGTGCCAGCAGCCAAGATTTGGGAGGACAGCCCCGGCATTTT	CASSQDLGGQPRHF
TRBV19	TRBJ2-1	-	-	TGTGCCAGTAGTATCTTAGGGATACGGAATGAGCAGTTCTTC	CASSILGIRNEQFF
TRBV7-9	TRBJ1-1	many	-	TGTGCCAGCAGGACTGGGAAGACTGAAGCTTTCTTT	CASRTGKTEAFF
TRBV10-3	TRBJ2-1	many	TRBD2	TGTGCCGCCGGCCGGGGGGCGGGGGGAGGGAATGAGCAGTTCTTC	CAAGRGAGGGNEQFF
TRBV20-1	TRBJ1-1	-	TRBD1	TGCAGTGCTAGAAATCAGGGGGGTACTGAAGCTTTCTTT	CSARNQGGTEAFF
TRBV9	TRBJ2-5	few	-	TGTGCCAGCAGCGTAGGACTGATACAAGAGACCCAGTACTTC	CASSVGLIQETQYF